The rows below give T cell receptor beta chains drawn from one sample of a study of monozygotic twins with inflammatory bowel disease. Reanalyzing the 5' RACE reads, TCRdb keeps one entry per CDR3 protein, without DNA. The table gives a few hundred thousand distinct CDR3 sequences; the top ten clones make up 2.6% of it. Sequenced sample: blood. These receptors all stem from a human donor with ulcerative colitis or Crohn's disease, or a healthy co-twin of an affected twin (not recorded which). Each CDR3 is given with its conserved first and last residue.

TRBJ1-4,15,TRBV9,CASSSFGREREKLFF
TRBJ1-2,13,TRBV27,CASSLVGVAGYTF
TRBJ1-4,14,TRBV9,CASSVGGFGEKLFF
TRBJ2-5,14,TRBV6-2/TRBV6-3,CASRWAGYQETQYF
TRBJ1-4,15,TRBV7-9,CASSSGGARGEKLFF
TRBJ2-2,16,TRBV7-2,CASSLGQPGASGELFF
TRBJ2-7,20,TRBV13,CASSQRLAGGVGFGTYEQYF
TRBJ2-5,12,TRBV6-2/TRBV6-3,CASSYSKETQYF
TRBJ1-2,13,TRBV20-1,CSARPLGLYGYTF
TRBJ2-7,12,TRBV6-5,CASSSDDYEQYF
TRBJ2-1,16,TRBV7-9,CASSPRQGRTNNEQFF
TRBJ2-5,15,TRBV5-4,CASSSWTGPRETQYF
TRBJ2-1,17,TRBV14,CASSQRRGRNHANEQFF
TRBJ2-3,14,TRBV4-1,CASSQEDEGLTQYF
TRBJ2-1,14,TRBV5-1,CASSPDRGINEQFF
TRBJ2-7,14,TRBV5-1,CASSDSGGGSEQYF
TRBJ2-7,13,TRBV23-1,CASEGQEKNEQYF
TRBJ1-1,15,TRBV11-3,CASSLRPGRDTEAFF
TRBJ2-1,15,TRBV6-2/TRBV6-3,CASIAGGLSYNEQFF
TRBJ2-5,15,TRBV6-5,CASSYQGRVGVTQYF
TRBJ2-3,17,TRBV5-6,CASSFSGLAGESDTQYF
TRBJ2-7,14,TRBV20-1,CSADRGQGADEQYF
TRBJ1-1,14,TRBV6-2/TRBV6-3,CASSNRQRNTEAFF
TRBJ1-5,15,TRBV12-3/TRBV12-4,CASSTMGGLYQPQHF
TRBJ2-1,15,TRBV5-1,CASSLRPTLNNEQFF
TRBJ2-3,14,TRBV5-1,CASSQGQGWDTQYF
TRBJ2-3,20,TRBV27,CASSLYPGQGAWGSTDTQYF
TRBJ2-7,16,TRBV4-3,CASSPMTGAELYEQYF
TRBJ1-2,11,TRBV29-1,CSALRLDGYTF
TRBJ2-7,15,TRBV5-1,CASSRTDRGLGEQYF
TRBJ2-1,19,TRBV10-3,CAINNLGGQGRSSYNEQFF
TRBJ2-1,15,TRBV5-6,CASSSPGGSYNEQFF
TRBJ1-4,14,TRBV20-1,CSALTGRVGEKLFF
TRBJ1-1,16,TRBV18,CASSLSSDRMNTEAFF
TRBJ2-7,16,TRBV20-1,CSARELGGGESYEQYF
TRBJ2-5,13,TRBV29-1,CSVVYLGQETQYF
TRBJ1-1,14,TRBV2,CASGKEGFNTEAFF
TRBJ2-7,14,TRBV14,CASSQWTSGYEQYF
TRBJ2-3,14,TRBV4-2,CASSTGLETDTQYF
TRBJ2-3,17,TRBV11-2,CASSLRGTEISTDTQYF
TRBJ2-4,13,TRBV30,CAWNSGQGNTQYF
TRBJ2-7,14,TRBV12-3/TRBV12-4,CASTLGTASYEQYF
TRBJ1-3,15,TRBV4-2,CASSPGQGPENTIYF
TRBJ2-1,14,TRBV10-3,CANGGGDSLNEQFF
TRBJ1-1,11,TRBV6-5,CASSGTQEAFF
TRBJ2-4,12,TRBV20-1,CSAKGGANIQYF
TRBJ1-4,13,TRBV18,CASSPSPGRFVRF
TRBJ1-1,14,TRBV18,CASSQDLEGTEAFF
TRBJ2-5,11,TRBV7-9,CASSTEGTQYF
TRBJ1-6,16,TRBV6-5,CASSYSRSSYNSPLHF
TRBJ2-3,15,TRBV12-3/TRBV12-4,CASTLTGQPPDTQYF
TRBJ2-2,14,TRBV12-3/TRBV12-4,CASIETGPPGELFF
TRBJ2-7,16,TRBV12-3/TRBV12-4,CASSLGWGLGSYEQYF
TRBJ2-7,14,TRBV20-1,CSVFGQPLTYEQYF
TRBJ2-3,15,TRBV11-2,CASSLRGDNTDTQYF